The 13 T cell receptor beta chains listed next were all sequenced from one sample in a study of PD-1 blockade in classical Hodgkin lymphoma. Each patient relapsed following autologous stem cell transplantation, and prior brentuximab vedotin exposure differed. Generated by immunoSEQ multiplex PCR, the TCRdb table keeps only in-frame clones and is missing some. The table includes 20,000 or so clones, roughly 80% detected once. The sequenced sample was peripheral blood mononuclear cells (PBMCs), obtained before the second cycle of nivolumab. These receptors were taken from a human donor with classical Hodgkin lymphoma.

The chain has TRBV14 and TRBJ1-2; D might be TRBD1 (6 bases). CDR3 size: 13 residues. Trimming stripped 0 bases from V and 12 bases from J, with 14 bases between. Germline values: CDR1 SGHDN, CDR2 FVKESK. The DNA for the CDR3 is TGTGCCAGCAGCCAAGAAGGGTTGGGGGGCCACACCTTC. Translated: CASSQEGLGGHTF.

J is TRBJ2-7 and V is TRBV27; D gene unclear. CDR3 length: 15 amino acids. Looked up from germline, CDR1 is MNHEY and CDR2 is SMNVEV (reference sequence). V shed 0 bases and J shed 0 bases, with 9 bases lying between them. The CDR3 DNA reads TGTGCCAGCAGTTTATCGATACGTTACTCCTACGAGCAGTACTTC. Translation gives CASSLSIRYSYEQYF.

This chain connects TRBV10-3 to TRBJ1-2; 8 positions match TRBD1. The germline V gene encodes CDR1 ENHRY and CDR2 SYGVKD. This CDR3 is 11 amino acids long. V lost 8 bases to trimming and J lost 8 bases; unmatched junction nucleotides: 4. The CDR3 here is CAIGQGEGYTF. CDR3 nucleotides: TGTGCCATCGGACAGGGTGAGGGCTACACCTTC.

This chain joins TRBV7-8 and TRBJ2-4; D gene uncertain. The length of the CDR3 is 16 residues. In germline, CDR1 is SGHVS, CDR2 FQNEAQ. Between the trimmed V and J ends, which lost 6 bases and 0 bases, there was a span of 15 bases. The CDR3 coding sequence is TGTGCCAGCAGTTCCAGGATCTCTCTAGCCAAAAACATTCAGTACTTC. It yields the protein CASSSRISLAKNIQYF.

The CDR3 DNA sequence: TGCGCCAGCAGGGCAGGGCTAGCGTGGGACACCGGGGAGCTGTTTTTT. Protein sequence: CASRAGLAWDTGELFF. The rearrangement uses TRBV10-1 and TRBJ2-2, with D perhaps TRBD2 (6 bases). The germline CDR1 and CDR2 sequences are WNHNN and SYGVQD (reference sequence). This CDR3 contains 16 residues. Trimming removed 6 bases at V and 3 bases at J, with 17 bases between.

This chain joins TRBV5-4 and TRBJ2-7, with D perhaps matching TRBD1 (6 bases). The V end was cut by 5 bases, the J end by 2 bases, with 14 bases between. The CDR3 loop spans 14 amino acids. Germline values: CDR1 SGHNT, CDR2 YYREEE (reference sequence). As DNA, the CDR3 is TGTGCCAGCAGTCCTAGCAGGGGACCCTACGAGCAGTACTTC. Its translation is CASSPSRGPYEQYF. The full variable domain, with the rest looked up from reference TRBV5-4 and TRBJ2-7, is ETGVTQSPTHLIKTRGQQVTLRCSSQSGHNTVSWYQQALGQGPQFIFQYYREEENGRGNFPPRFSGLQFPNYSSELNVNALELDDSALYLCASSPSRGPYEQYFGPGTRLTVT.

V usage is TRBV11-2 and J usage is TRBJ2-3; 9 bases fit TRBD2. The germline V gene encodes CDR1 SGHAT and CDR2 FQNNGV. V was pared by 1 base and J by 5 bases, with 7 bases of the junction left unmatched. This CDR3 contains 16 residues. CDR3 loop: CASSLGLASGIDTQYF. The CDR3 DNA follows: TGTGCCAGCAGCTTAGGTCTCGCTAGCGGGATAGATACGCAGTATTTT. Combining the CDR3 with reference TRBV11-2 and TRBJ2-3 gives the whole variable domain EAGVAQSPRYKIIEKRQSVAFWCNPISGHATLYWYQQILGQGPKLLIQFQNNGVVDDSQLPKDRFSAERLKGVDSTLKIQPAKLEDSAVYLCASSLGLASGIDTQYFGPGTRLTVL.

For the CDR3, the DNA is TGTGCCAGCAGGCGGACAGGGGGTGACGAGCAGTACTTC. The encoded protein is CASRRTGGDEQYF. The chain has TRBV28 and TRBJ2-7; TRBD1 matches at 10 bases. The V segment lost 6 bases and the J segment 5 bases; nucleotides outside the gene matches: 4. The germline gives CDR1 MDHEN, CDR2 SYDVKM. CDR3 length: 13 residues.

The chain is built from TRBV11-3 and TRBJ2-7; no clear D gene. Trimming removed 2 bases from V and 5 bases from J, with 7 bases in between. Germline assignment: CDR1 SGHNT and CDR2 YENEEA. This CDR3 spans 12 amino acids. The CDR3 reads CASSLRENEQYF. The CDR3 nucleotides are TGTGCCAGCAGCTTAAGGGAAAACGAGCAGTACTTC.

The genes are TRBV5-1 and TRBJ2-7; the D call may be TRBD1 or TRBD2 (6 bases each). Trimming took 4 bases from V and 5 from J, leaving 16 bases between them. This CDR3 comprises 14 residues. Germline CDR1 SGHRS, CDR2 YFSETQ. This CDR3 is CASSPGANTHEQYF. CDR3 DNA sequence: TGCGCCAGCAGCCCGGGGGCCAACACGCACGAGCAGTACTTC.

CDR3 sequence (DNA): TGCGCCAGCAGCTTGGCCCCATCCGGGTGGACTAACTATGGCTACACCTTC. This gives the protein CASSLAPSGWTNYGYTF. The chain uses TRBV5-1 and TRBJ1-2, with unresolved D. CDR3 length: 17 residues. Germline CDR1 reads SGHRS; CDR2 reads YFSETQ. V dropped 0 bases and J dropped 0 bases, with 15 bases sitting between them.

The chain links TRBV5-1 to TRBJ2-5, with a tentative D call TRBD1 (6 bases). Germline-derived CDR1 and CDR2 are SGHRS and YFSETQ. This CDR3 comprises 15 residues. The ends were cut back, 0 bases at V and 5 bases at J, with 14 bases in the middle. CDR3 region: CASSLEGQTQETQYF. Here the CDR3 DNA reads TGCGCCAGCAGCTTGGAAGGACAGACACAGGAGACCCAGTACTTC.

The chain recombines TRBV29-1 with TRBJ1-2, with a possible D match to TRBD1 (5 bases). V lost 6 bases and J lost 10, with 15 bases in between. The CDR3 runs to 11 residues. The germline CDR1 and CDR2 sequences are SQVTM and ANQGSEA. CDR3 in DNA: TGCAGCGTCCGTGGGACGGCTTACTACACCTTC. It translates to CSVRGTAYYTF.